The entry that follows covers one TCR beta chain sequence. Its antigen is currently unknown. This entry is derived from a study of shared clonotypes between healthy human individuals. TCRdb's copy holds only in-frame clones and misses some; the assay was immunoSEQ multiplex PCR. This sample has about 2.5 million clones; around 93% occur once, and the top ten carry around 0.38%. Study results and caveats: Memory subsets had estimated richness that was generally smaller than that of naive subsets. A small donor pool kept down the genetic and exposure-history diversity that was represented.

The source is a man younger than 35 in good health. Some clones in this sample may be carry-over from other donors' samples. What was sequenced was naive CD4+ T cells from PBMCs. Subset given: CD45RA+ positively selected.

CDR3 residues: CAISPGEGAGELFF. CDR3 bases: TGTGCCATCAGCCCGGGGGAGGGGGCCGGGGAGCTGTTTTTT. This sequence joins TRBV10-3 and TRBJ2-2, with a tentative D call TRBD2 (7 bases). Trimming took off 6 bases at V and 6 bases at J, with 14 bases between the two ends. Germline loops: CDR1 ENHRY, CDR2 SYGVKD. CDR3 length equals 14 residues.